This TCR beta chain was sequenced during a study of blood T cells in healthy people across ages. Study-wide results and caveats: Among T cells, TCR beta diversity per million cells dropped roughly linearly as age rose. The long-lived group displayed more naive CD4+ cells, plus higher diversity, than the aged donors did.

In its sample, this clonotype was seen a few times. Its antigen is unidentified. A second PCR, run for about 7 to 11 cycles, used a sample-barcoded 5' primer plus a J-beta primer mix. The yield of each sample was at least 2.5 million CDR3-containing paired-end reads. TCRdb analysed the 5' RACE reads with MiXCR anew, one entry per CDR3 protein. The sample lists around 280,000 distinct CDR3 sequences, roughly 26% occurring once. At least 6.5 million PBMCs were isolated per sample. CDR1 SGDLS and CDR2 YYNGEE come from the germline V gene. Trimming cost V 5 bases and J 7 bases; bases outside gene matches: 3. This CDR3 contains 13 residues.

Sequencing used blood. The chain is built from TRBV9 and TRBJ1-2, with 12 bases matching TRBD1. The sequence was obtained from a woman between 65 and 79 years old in good health. CDR3 in DNA: TGTGCCAGCAGGGGACAGGGGGCTTTTGGCTACACCTTC. It specifies CASRGQGAFGYTF.